The T cell receptor beta chain described here comes from a study of blood T cell repertoires in COVID-19. Overall study context: In each case, the material was cDNA or gDNA derived from T cells, B-cell-depleted T cells, or PBMCs.

In the authors' methods: Amplifying reference gene primers gave estimates of nucleated cell counts. Assay used: immunoSEQ multiplex PCR; TCRdb lists only in-frame clones, some missing. V and J calls and clone size come straight from that table; D and trimming were deduced from the DNA. The table has 240,000 or so clones, 80% to 85% seen once. The CDR3 consists of 14 residues. The germline V gene encodes CDR1 SEHNR and CDR2 FQNEAQ (reference sequence). V was clipped by 5 bases and J by 4 bases; unmatched bases: 5. The gene calls are TRBV7-9 and TRBJ2-1, with 7 positions matching TRBD2. The TCR comes from a woman between 55 and 75 years old with active or convalescent COVID-19. Sequencing was performed on peripheral blood. For the CDR3, the DNA is TGTGCCAGCAGCCGCGGGGGTGTATACAATGAGCAGTTCTTC. Residues: CASSRGGVYNEQFF.